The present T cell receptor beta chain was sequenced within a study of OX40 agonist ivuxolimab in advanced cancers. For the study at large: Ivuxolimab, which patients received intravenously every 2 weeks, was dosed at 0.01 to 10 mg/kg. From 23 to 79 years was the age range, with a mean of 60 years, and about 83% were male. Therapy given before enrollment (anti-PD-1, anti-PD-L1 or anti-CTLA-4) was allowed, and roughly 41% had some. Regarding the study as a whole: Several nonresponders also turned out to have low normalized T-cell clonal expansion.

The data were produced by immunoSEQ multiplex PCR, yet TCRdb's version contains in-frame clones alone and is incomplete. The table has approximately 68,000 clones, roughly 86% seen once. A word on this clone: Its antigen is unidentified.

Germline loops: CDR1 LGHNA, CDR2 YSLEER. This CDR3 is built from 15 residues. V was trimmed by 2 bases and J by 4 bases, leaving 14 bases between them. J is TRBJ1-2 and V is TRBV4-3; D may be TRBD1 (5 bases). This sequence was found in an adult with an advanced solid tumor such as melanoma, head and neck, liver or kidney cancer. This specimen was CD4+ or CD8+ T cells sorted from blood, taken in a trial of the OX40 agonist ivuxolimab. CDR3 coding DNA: TGCGCCAGCAGCCAAACAGGCCCGGTAGGCTATGGCTACACCTTC. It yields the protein CASSQTGPVGYGYTF.